This T cell receptor (beta chain) emerged from a study of blood T cell repertoires in COVID-19. This clone was counted between two and nine times. The junction had 13 bases not matched to a gene; V was cut back by 4 bases and J by 10 bases. This CDR3 comprises 14 residues. Germline assignment: CDR1 SGHDN and CDR2 FVKESK. Sequenced by immunoSEQ multiplex PCR; TCRdb stores in-frame clones only, minus some. The sample carries some 17,000 clones, more than 65% recorded once. The material sequenced was peripheral blood. The genes are TRBV14 and TRBJ2-7, with 7 bases lining up with TRBD1. The receptor was derived from a man in his 70s with COVID-19, enrolled during active disease. The CDR3 DNA sequence: TGTGCCAGCAGCCGGCCCCCCAACAGGGGACAACAGTACTTC. This encodes CASSRPPNRGQQYF.